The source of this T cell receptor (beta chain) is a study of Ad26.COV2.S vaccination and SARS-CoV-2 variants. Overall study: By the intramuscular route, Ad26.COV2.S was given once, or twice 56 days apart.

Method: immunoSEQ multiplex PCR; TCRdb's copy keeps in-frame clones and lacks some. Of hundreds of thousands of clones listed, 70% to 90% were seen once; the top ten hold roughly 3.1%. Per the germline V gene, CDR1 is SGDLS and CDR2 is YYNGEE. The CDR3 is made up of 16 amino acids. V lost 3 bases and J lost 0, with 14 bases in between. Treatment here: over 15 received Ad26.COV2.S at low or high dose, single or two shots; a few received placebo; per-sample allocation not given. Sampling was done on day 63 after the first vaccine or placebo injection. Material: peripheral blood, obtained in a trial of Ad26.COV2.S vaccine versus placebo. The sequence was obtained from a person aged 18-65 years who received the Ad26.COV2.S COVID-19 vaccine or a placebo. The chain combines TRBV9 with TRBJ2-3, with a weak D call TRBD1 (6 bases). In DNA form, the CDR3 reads TGTGCCAGCAGCGCCCTAATAGGACAGAGCACAGATACGCAGTATTTT. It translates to CASSALIGQSTDTQYF.